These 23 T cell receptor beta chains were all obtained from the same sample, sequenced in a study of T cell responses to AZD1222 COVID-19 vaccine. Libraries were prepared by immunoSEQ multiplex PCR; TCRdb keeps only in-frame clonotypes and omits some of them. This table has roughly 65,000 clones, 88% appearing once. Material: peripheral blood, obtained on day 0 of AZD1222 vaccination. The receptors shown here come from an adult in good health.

CDR3 protein: CASSQEPGLAFYNEQFF. The CDR3 DNA sequence: TGTGCCAGCAGCCAAGAGCCCGGACTAGCATTCTACAATGAGCAGTTCTTC. The rearrangement uses TRBV4-2 and TRBJ2-1, with TRBD2 matching over 8 bases. The CDR3 loop spans 17 amino acids. Germline loops: CDR1 LGHNA, CDR2 YNFKEQ. V lost 0 bases and J lost 3; bases outside the gene matches: 7.

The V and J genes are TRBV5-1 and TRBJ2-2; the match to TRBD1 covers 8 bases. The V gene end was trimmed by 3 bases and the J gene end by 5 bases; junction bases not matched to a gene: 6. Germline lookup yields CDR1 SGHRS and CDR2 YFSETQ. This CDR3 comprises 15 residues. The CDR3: CASSSDRVGTGELFF. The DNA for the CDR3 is TGCGCCAGCAGCTCGGACAGGGTGGGGACCGGGGAGCTGTTTTTT.

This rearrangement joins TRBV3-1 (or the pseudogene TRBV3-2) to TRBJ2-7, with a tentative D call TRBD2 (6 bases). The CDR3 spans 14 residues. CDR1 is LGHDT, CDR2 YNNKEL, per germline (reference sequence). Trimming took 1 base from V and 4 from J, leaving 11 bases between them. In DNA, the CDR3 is TGTGCCAGCAGCCAAGGCGAGACTAGTTACGAGCAGTACTTC. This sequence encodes CASSQGETSYEQYF.

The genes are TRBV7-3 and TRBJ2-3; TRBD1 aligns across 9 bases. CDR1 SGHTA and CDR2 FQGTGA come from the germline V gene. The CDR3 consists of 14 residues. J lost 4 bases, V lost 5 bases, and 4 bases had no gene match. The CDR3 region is CASSPQGAADTQYF. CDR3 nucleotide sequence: TGTGCCAGCAGCCCACAGGGGGCAGCAGATACGCAGTATTTT.

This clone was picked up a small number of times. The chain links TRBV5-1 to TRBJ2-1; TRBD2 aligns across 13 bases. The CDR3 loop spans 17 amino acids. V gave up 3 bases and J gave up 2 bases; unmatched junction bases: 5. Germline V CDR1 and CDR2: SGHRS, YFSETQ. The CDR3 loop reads CASSSTSGRLTYNEQFF. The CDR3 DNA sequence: TGCGCCAGCAGCTCGACTAGCGGGAGGCTAACCTACAATGAGCAGTTCTTC.

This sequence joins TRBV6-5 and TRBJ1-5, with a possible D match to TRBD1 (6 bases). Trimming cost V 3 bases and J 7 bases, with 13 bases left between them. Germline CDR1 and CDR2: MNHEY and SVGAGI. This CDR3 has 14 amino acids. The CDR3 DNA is TGTGCCAGCAGTTATCACAGGGAGGGACAGCCCCAGCATTTT. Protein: CASSYHREGQPQHF.

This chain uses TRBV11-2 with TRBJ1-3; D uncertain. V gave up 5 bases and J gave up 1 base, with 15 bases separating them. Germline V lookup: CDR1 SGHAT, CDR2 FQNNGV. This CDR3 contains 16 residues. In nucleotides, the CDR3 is TGTGCCAGCAGCCCATGGCGCTCCTTATCTGGAAACACCATATATTTT. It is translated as CASSPWRSLSGNTIYF. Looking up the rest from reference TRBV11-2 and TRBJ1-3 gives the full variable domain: EAGVAQSPRYKIIEKRQSVAFWCNPISGHATLYWYQQILGQGPKLLIQFQNNGVVDDSQLPKDRFSAERLKGVDSTLKIQPAKLEDSAVYLCASSPWRSLSGNTIYFGEGSWLTVV.

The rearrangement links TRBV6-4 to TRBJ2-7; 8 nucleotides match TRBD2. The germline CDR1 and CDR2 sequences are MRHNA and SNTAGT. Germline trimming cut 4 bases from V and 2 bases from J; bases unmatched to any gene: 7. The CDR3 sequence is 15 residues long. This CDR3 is CASSAAGGVAYEQYF. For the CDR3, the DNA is TGTGCCAGCAGTGCGGCGGGAGGCGTCGCCTACGAGCAGTACTTC.

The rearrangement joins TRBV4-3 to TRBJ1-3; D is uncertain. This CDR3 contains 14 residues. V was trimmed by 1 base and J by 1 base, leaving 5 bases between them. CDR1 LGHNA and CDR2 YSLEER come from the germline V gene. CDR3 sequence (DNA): TGCGCCAGCAGCCAAGTATCATCTGGAAACACCATATATTTT. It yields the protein CASSQVSSGNTIYF.

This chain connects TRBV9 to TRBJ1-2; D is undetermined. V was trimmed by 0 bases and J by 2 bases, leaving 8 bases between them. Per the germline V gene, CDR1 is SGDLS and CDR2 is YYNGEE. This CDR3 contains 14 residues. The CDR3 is CASSVAGRNYGYTF. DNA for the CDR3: TGTGCCAGCAGCGTAGCCGGCAGAAACTATGGCTACACCTTC.

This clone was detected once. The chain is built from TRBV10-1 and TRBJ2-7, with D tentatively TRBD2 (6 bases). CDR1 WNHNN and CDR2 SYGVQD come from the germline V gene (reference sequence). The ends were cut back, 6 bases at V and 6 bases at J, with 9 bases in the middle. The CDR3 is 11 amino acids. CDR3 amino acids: CASRQGGEQYF. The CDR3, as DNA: TGCGCCAGCAGGCAGGGAGGCGAGCAGTACTTC.

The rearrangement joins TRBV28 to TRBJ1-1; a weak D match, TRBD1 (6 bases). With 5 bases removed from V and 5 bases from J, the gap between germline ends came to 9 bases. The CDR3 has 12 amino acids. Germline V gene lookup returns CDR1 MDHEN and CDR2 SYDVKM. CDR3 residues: CASSQGGTEAFF. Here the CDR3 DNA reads TGTGCCAGCAGTCAAGGGGGAACTGAAGCTTTCTTT. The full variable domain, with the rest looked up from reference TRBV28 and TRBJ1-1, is DVKVTQSSRYLVKRTGEKVFLECVQDMDHENMFWYRQDPGLGLRLIYFSYDVKMKEKGDIPEGYSVSREKKERFSLILESASTNQTSMYLCASSQGGTEAFFGQGTRLTVV.

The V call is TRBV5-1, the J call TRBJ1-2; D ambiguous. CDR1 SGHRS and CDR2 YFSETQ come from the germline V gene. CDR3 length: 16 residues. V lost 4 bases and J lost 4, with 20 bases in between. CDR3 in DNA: TGCGCCAGCAGCCCGGGTGTGGCCGAAAGGATCTATGGCTACACCTTC. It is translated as CASSPGVAERIYGYTF.

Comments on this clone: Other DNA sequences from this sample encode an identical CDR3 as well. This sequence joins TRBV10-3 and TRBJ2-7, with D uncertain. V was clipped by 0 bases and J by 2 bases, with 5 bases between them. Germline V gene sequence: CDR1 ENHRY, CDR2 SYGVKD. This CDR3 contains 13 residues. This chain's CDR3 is CAISESGTYEQYF. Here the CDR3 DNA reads TGTGCCATCAGTGAGTCGGGGACCTACGAGCAGTACTTC.

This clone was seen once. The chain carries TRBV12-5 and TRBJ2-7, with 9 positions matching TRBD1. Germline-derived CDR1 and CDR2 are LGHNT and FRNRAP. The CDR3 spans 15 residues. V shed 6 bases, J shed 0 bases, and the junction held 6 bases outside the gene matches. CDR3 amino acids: CASGHRGQGSYEQYF. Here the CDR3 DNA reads TGTGCTAGTGGACACCGGGGACAGGGCTCCTACGAGCAGTACTTC. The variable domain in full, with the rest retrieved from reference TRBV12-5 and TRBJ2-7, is DARVTQTPRHKVTEMGQEVTMRCQPILGHNTVFWYRQTMMQGLELLAYFRNRAPLDDSGMPKDRFSAEMPDATLATLKIQPSEPRDSAVYFCASGHRGQGSYEQYFGPGTRLTVT.

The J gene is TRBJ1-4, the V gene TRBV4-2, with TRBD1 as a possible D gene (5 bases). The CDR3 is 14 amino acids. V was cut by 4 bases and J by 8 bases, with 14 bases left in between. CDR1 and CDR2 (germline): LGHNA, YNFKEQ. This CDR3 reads CASSLTERKEKLFF. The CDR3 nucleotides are TGTGCCAGCAGCCTGACAGAGAGGAAAGAAAAACTGTTTTTT.

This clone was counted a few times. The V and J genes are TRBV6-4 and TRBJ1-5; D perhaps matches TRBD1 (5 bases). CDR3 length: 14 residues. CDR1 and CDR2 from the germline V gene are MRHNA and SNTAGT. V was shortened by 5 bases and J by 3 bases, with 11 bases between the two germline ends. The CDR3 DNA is TGTGCCAGCAGTCCTTCGGGGGACAATCAGCCCCAGCATTTT. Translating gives CASSPSGDNQPQHF.

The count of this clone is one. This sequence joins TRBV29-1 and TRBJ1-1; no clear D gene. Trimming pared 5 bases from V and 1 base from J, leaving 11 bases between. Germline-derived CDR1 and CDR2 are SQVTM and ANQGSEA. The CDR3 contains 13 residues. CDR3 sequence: CSVIASGNTEAFF. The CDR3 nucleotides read TGCAGCGTTATTGCTTCAGGGAACACTGAAGCTTTCTTT.

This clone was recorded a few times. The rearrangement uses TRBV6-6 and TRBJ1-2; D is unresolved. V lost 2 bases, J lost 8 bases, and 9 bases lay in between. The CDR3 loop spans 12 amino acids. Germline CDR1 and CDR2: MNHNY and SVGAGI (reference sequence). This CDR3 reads CASSYDGRGYTF. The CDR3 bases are TGTGCCAGCAGTTACGACGGGCGAGGCTACACCTTC.

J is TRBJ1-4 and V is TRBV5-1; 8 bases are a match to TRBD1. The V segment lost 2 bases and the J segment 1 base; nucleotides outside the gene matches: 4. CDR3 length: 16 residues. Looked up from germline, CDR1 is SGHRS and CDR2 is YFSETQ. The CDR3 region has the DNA TGCGCCAGCAGCTTACAGGGGGTTTTAACTAATGAAAAACTGTTTTTT. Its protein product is CASSLQGVLTNEKLFF.

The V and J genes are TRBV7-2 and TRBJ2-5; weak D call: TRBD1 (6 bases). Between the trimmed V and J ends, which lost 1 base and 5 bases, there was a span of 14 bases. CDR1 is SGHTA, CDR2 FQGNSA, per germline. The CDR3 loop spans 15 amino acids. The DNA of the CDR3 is TGTGCCAGCAGCTTAGTTGTATCCAGGGGTGAGACCCAGTACTTC. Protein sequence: CASSLVVSRGETQYF.

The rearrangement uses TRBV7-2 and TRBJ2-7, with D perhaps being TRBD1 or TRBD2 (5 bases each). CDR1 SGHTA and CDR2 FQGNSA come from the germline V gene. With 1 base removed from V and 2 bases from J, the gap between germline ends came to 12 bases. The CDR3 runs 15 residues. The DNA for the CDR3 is TGTGCCAGCAGCTTAGGGACCGGGGCCGCCTACGAGCAGTACTTC. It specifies CASSLGTGAAYEQYF.

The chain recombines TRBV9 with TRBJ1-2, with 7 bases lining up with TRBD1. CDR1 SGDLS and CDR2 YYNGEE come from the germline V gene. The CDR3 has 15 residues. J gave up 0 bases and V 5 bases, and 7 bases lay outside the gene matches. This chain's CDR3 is CASRGKTGTNYGYTF. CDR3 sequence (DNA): TGTGCCAGCAGGGGGAAGACAGGGACTAACTATGGCTACACCTTC.